These 32 T cell receptor beta chains originate from one sample sequenced in a study of CD8+ T cells in alopecia areata (dated by TCRdb to 2016 to 2019). According to the study, the label for this sample's treatment or condition signals: oral pan-JAK inhibitor, 5-10 mg twice daily. Library generation was performed with the immunoSEQ multiplex PCR assay. RNA was extracted from all samples and reverse transcribed into cDNA as template for TCR sequencing. TCRdb carries this immuneACCESS record with in-frame sequences only. Its versions omit some clonotypes, under half of them owing to an unresolved V gene in the studies checked, with the rest unexplained. For this sample the table gives 150,000 to 200,000 clones, of which around three fifths were detected only once. Under 1.5% of the sample is taken by the ten largest. The sequencing used CD4+ T cells sorted from blood, collected at week 49, from a patient treated with tofacitinib. The receptors derive from a human donor with alopecia areata.

The J gene is TRBJ1-4, the V gene TRBV7-2; D gene unclear. V gave up 4 bases and J gave up 10 bases, with 10 bases separating them. Germline V gene sequence: CDR1 SGHTA, CDR2 FQGNSA. The CDR3 totals 12 residues. CDR3 sequence (DNA): TGTGCCAGCAGCTCCGTGGCGGGAAAACTGTTTTTT. It codes for CASSSVAGKLFF.

The rearrangement links TRBV30 to TRBJ1-2; 9 bases map to TRBD1. Germline V gene lookup returns CDR1 GTSNPN and CDR2 SVGIG (reference sequence). CDR3 length: 15 amino acids. The junction had 12 bases not matched to a gene; V was cut back by 3 bases and J by 7 bases. CDR3 residues: CAWRYRQGDYGGYTF. The CDR3 DNA follows: TGTGCCTGGAGATACCGACAGGGGGATTATGGTGGCTACACCTTC.

The sample holds a few counts of this clone. This chain uses TRBV4-3 with TRBJ1-1; 8 bases align to TRBD1. V lost 4 bases and J lost 1; bases outside the gene matches: 2. The CDR3 consists of 14 residues. Germline values: CDR1 LGHNA, CDR2 YSLEER. CDR3 loop: CASSPGQGNTEAFF. The CDR3 DNA reads as TGCGCCAGCAGCCCTGGACAGGGGAACACTGAAGCTTTCTTT.

The V gene is TRBV29-1, the J gene TRBJ2-1; D gene ambiguous. The CDR3 is made up of 12 amino acids. V lost 4 bases and J 3 bases, leaving 7 bases between the germline ends. Germline CDR1 reads SQVTM; CDR2 reads ANQGSEA. The CDR3 DNA sequence: TGCAGCGTTGCCTCATACTACAATGAGCAGTTCTTC. Encoded protein: CSVASYYNEQFF.

The chain links TRBV29-1 to TRBJ1-1; TRBD1 might be the D (6 bases). Trimming left V 8 bases short and J 4 bases short, with 17 bases between. There are 13 residues in the CDR3. The germline V gene has CDR1 SQVTM and CDR2 ANQGSEA. The CDR3 region has the DNA TGCAGCTCTGGGGGGGGCTTAAGCACTGAAGCTTTCTTT. This encodes CSSGGGLSTEAFF. Combining the CDR3 with reference TRBV29-1 and TRBJ1-1 gives the whole variable domain SAVISQKPSRDICQRGTSLTIQCQVDSQVTMMFWYRQQPGQSLTLIATANQGSEATYESGFVIDKFPISRPNLTFSTLTVSNMSPEDSSIYLCSSGGGLSTEAFFGQGTRLTVV.

The chain links TRBV29-1 to TRBJ1-1; a weak D match, TRBD1 (5 bases). Germline V gene data show CDR1 as SQVTM and CDR2 as ANQGSEA. Deletions cut 0 bases from V and 7 bases from J, with 18 bases between. CDR3 size: 15 residues. CDR3 sequence: CSVEESGKGMGEAFF. Here the CDR3 DNA reads TGCAGCGTTGAAGAATCGGGTAAGGGGATGGGTGAAGCTTTCTTT.

The chain has TRBV7-6 and TRBJ2-7; D uncertain. Germline V gives CDR1 SGHVS, CDR2 FNYEAQ. CDR3 length equals 16 residues. The ends were cut back, 1 base at V and 0 bases at J, with 13 bases in the middle. The CDR3 region is CASSLGRLDGSYEQYF. The CDR3 DNA is TGTGCCAGCAGCTTAGGACGGCTCGATGGCTCCTACGAGCAGTACTTC. The full variable domain, in which reference TRBV7-6 and TRBJ2-7 provide the parts outside the CDR3, is GAGVSQSPRYKVTKRGQDVALRCDPISGHVSLYWYRQALGQGPEFLTYFNYEAQQDKSGLPNDRFSAERPEGSISTLTIQRTEQRDSAMYRCASSLGRLDGSYEQYFGPGTRLTVT.

This clone appeared a few times. V usage is TRBV5-1 and J usage is TRBJ2-6, with D perhaps matching TRBD1 or TRBD2 (5 bases each). V was cut by 5 bases and J by 0 bases, with 12 bases left in between. CDR1 SGHRS and CDR2 YFSETQ come from the germline V gene. The CDR3 covers 16 residues. The CDR3 DNA follows: TGCGCCAGCAGTTTCGCAGGGAGCTCTGGGGCCAACGTCCTGACTTTC. Protein: CASSFAGSSGANVLTF.

The genes are TRBV30 and TRBJ2-3; no clear D gene. Per germline, CDR1 GTSNPN and CDR2 SVGIG (reference sequence). This CDR3 has 14 amino acids. V was shortened by 4 bases and J by 0 bases, with 11 bases between the two germline ends. CDR3 sequence (DNA): TGTGCCTGGAATCCTTACAGCAGCACAGATACGCAGTATTTT. Translated: CAWNPYSSTDTQYF. The full variable domain, with the rest looked up from reference TRBV30 and TRBJ2-3, is SQTIHQWPATLVQPVGSPLSLECTVEGTSNPNLYWYRQAAGRGLQLLFYSVGIGQISSEVPQNLSASRPQDRQFILSSKKLLLSDSGFYLCAWNPYSSTDTQYFGPGTRLTVL.

The V and J genes are TRBV4-3 and TRBJ1-6; perhaps TRBD1 as D (5 bases). Germline V gives CDR1 LGHNA, CDR2 YSLEER. This CDR3 is 13 amino acids long. Trimming shortened V by 0 bases and J by 14 bases, and 11 bases separated the two germline ends. DNA for the CDR3: TGCGCCAGCAGCCAAGAACGACAGAGAGCCCTCCACTTT. It is translated as CASSQERQRALHF.

The V call is TRBV5-1, the J call TRBJ2-3; no definite D call. The CDR3 consists of 14 residues. V lost 4 bases and J 1 base, leaving 10 bases between the germline ends. CDR1 SGHRS and CDR2 YFSETQ come from the germline V gene. The CDR3 loop is CASSDSGGTDTQYF. CDR3 bases: TGCGCCAGCAGCGACTCCGGTGGCACAGATACGCAGTATTTT.

The chain has TRBV30 and TRBJ1-4; D call uncertain. CDR1 is GTSNPN and CDR2 is SVGIG in the germline V gene (reference sequence). V shed 3 bases and J shed 8 bases, with 13 bases lying between them. This CDR3 is built from 13 residues. The CDR3 reads CAWSLTLMEKLFF. The DNA of the CDR3 is TGTGCCTGGAGCCTCACACTGATGGAAAAACTGTTTTTT.

This chain joins TRBV10-3 and TRBJ2-1; TRBD2 aligns across 10 bases. CDR3 size: 14 residues. Germline lookup yields CDR1 ENHRY and CDR2 SYGVKD. V shed 7 bases, J shed 10 bases, and the junction held 10 bases outside the gene matches. CDR3 loop: CAITSGGTLGEQFF. The CDR3 DNA is TGTGCCATCACTAGCGGGGGAACCCTAGGGGAGCAGTTCTTC.

V is TRBV29-1 and J is TRBJ2-3, with 7 positions matching TRBD2. V shed 7 bases, J shed 3 bases, and the junction held 7 bases outside the gene matches. The CDR3 is 13 amino acids. Germline values: CDR1 SQVTM, CDR2 ANQGSEA. CDR3 sequence: CSAPGRGTDTQYF. CDR3 nucleotide sequence: TGCAGCGCCCCAGGGAGGGGAACAGATACGCAGTATTTT.

This clone was observed a few times. The chain uses TRBV2 and TRBJ1-6; weak D call: TRBD1 (5 bases). The V end lost 6 bases, the J end lost 6 bases, and 15 bases lay between the germline ends. The germline CDR1 and CDR2 sequences are SNHLY and FYNNEI. This CDR3 contains 15 residues. CDR3 sequence reads: CASSQRAGTNSPLHF. The CDR3 nucleotides are TGTGCCAGCAGCCAAAGGGCAGGGACTAATTCACCCCTCCACTTT.

The chain links TRBV19 to TRBJ2-3; 8 bases are shared with TRBD2. Germline CDR1 LNHDA, CDR2 SQIVND (reference sequence). The CDR3 totals 18 residues. V gave up 5 bases and J gave up 2 bases; unmatched junction bases: 15. CDR3 residues: CASSATGTRISHTDTQYF. CDR3 sequence (DNA): TGTGCCAGTAGTGCCACCGGGACTAGGATTTCCCACACAGATACGCAGTATTTT.

The chain is built from TRBV9 and TRBJ1-2; D gene unclear. V shed 4 bases and J shed 2 bases, with 18 bases lying between them. CDR1 and CDR2 from the germline V gene are SGDLS and YYNGEE. The CDR3 sequence is 16 residues long. The CDR3 DNA follows: TGTGCCAGCAGCCCCCGTCGGACCTCGGGGAACTATGGCTACACCTTC. It is translated as CASSPRRTSGNYGYTF.

The chain links TRBV5-1 to TRBJ1-1; D unclear. Germline CDR1 SGHRS, CDR2 YFSETQ. Trimming left V 7 bases short and J 3 bases short, with 13 bases between. CDR3 size: 13 residues. The CDR3 nucleotides are TGCGCCAGCTCATTCTACGGGGACACTGAAGCTTTCTTT. Amino acids: CASSFYGDTEAFF.

J is TRBJ2-7 and V is TRBV18; 8 positions match TRBD1. Germline trimming cut 1 base from V and 6 bases from J; bases unmatched to any gene: 2. The CDR3 contains 13 residues. The germline V gene encodes CDR1 KGHSH and CDR2 LQKENI. CDR3 DNA: TGTGCCAGCTCACCACAACAGGGGGGCGAGCAGTACTTC. It encodes CASSPQQGGEQYF.

This clone was counted a few times. DNA for the CDR3: TGTGCCAGCAGCTTGGGACTAGCGGCGGACAATGAGCAGTTCTTC. This sequence encodes CASSLGLAADNEQFF. The chain employs TRBV5-6 and TRBJ2-1; the match to TRBD2 covers 9 bases. The V and J ends lost 0 bases and 5 bases, in that order; junction bases with no gene match: 3. From germline, CDR1 is SGHDT and CDR2 YYEEEE. The length of the CDR3 is 15 residues.

This rearrangement joins TRBV5-1 to TRBJ2-6; D is perhaps TRBD1 (7 bases). The CDR3 extends over 17 amino acids. Germline CDR1 and CDR2: SGHRS and YFSETQ. The ends were cut back, 0 bases at V and 0 bases at J, with 10 bases in the middle. The CDR3 DNA reads TGCGCCAGCAGCTTGGGACAGGGAGGCTCTGGGGCCAACGTCCTGACTTTC. It encodes CASSLGQGGSGANVLTF.

This sequence joins TRBV5-6 and TRBJ2-5; 8 bases align to TRBD1. This CDR3 has 13 residues. Germline CDR1 and CDR2: SGHDT and YYEEEE. V was clipped by 5 bases and J by 4 bases; unmatched bases: 4. Written as DNA, the CDR3 is TGTGCCAGCAGATGGACAGGGAGAGAGACCCAGTACTTC. Its protein is CASRWTGRETQYF.

This clone appeared once. The CDR3 spells CSVGDRTATDTQYF. The CDR3, as DNA: TGCAGCGTTGGGGATAGGACAGCCACAGATACGCAGTATTTT. V and J are TRBV29-1 and TRBJ2-3, with D tentatively TRBD1 (6 bases). CDR1 and CDR2 (germline): SQVTM, ANQGSEA. V gave up 4 bases and J gave up 2 bases, with 13 bases separating them. This CDR3 is 14 amino acids long.

The chain couples TRBV4-3 to TRBJ1-1, with a possible D match to TRBD1 (6 bases). The V gene lost 3 bases and the J gene lost 6 bases, with 11 bases spanning the gap. Germline CDR1 is LGHNA and CDR2 is YSLEER. The CDR3 has 13 amino acids. For the CDR3, the DNA is TGCGCCAGCAGCCAGCAGGGGAATGCTGAAGCTTTCTTT. This translates into CASSQQGNAEAFF.

This clone was counted a few times. The rearrangement joins TRBV7-2 to TRBJ2-1; the D is unclear. The CDR3 has 15 amino acids. The germline V and J ends were trimmed by 0 bases and 0 bases, with 6 bases remaining between them. Germline CDR1 SGHTA, CDR2 FQGNSA. CDR3 residues: CASSLAYGSYNEQFF. The CDR3 region has the DNA TGTGCCAGCAGCTTAGCTTATGGCTCCTACAATGAGCAGTTCTTC. The variable domain in full, with the rest retrieved from reference TRBV7-2 and TRBJ2-1, is GAGVSQSPSNKVTEKGKDVELRCDPISGHTALYWYRQSLGQGLEFLIYFQGNSAPDKSGLPSDRFSAERTGGSVSTLTIQRTQQEDSAVYLCASSLAYGSYNEQFFGPGTRLTVL.

V usage is TRBV7-2 and J usage is TRBJ2-5; TRBD1 matches 9 bases. The CDR3 covers 14 residues. Germline assignment: CDR1 SGHTA and CDR2 FQGNSA. Losses at the gene ends were 3 bases for V and 5 bases for J; bases not matched to a gene: 4. The CDR3 is CASSLNRGQETQYF. The DNA for the CDR3 is TGTGCCAGCAGCTTGAACAGGGGGCAGGAGACCCAGTACTTC.

The chain combines TRBV27 with TRBJ2-7, with 7 bases identical to TRBD1. In germline, CDR1 is MNHEY, CDR2 SMNVEV (reference sequence). Losses at the gene ends were 7 bases for V and 0 bases for J; bases not matched to a gene: 3. The CDR3 loop spans 13 amino acids. CDR3 protein: CASTRQGSYEQYF. CDR3 in DNA: TGTGCCAGCACCAGACAGGGCTCCTACGAGCAGTACTTC.

The rearrangement links TRBV5-6 to TRBJ2-5; 7 bases are a match to TRBD1. Germline CDR1 SGHDT, CDR2 YYEEEE. Losses at the gene ends were 1 base for V and 6 bases for J; bases not matched to a gene: 3. The CDR3 is made up of 13 amino acids. The CDR3 loop is CASSLYRGKTQYF. CDR3 in DNA: TGTGCCAGCAGCTTGTACAGGGGAAAGACCCAGTACTTC.

The V call is TRBV7-9, the J call TRBJ1-1, with a tentative D call TRBD1 (6 bases). Germline V CDR1 and CDR2: SEHNR, FQNEAQ (reference sequence). CDR3 length: 15 residues. V lost 3 bases to trimming and J lost 1 base, with 12 bases between them. CDR3 region: CASSLETGQNTEAFF. The CDR3, as DNA: TGTGCCAGCAGCTTGGAGACAGGCCAGAACACTGAAGCTTTCTTT.

This clone was seen more than once but under ten times. This rearrangement joins TRBV5-6 to TRBJ1-2; no clear D gene. Germline V gives CDR1 SGHDT, CDR2 YYEEEE. There are 12 residues in the CDR3. Trimming left V 6 bases short and J 2 bases short, with 8 bases between. The CDR3, as DNA: TGTGCCAGCACCGACAAAAACTATGGCTACACCTTC. Amino acids: CASTDKNYGYTF.

CDR3 region: CASSDLQRTITEAFF. CDR3 coding DNA: TGTGCCAGCTCAGACCTACAGAGGACGATCACTGAAGCTTTCTTT. The chain employs TRBV18 and TRBJ1-1; D is unresolved. This CDR3 is 15 amino acids long. Trimming left V 5 bases short and J 4 bases short, with 17 bases between. Per germline, CDR1 KGHSH and CDR2 LQKENI.

This chain connects TRBV7-9 to TRBJ2-3, with a tentative D call TRBD2 (5 bases). Germline CDR1 reads SEHNR; CDR2 reads FQNEAQ (reference sequence). The CDR3 is 17 residues long. V was trimmed by 4 bases and J by 0 bases, leaving 17 bases between them. The CDR3 DNA follows: TGTGCCAGCAGCTCCACAAGGGAGTGTTCTAGCACAGATACGCAGTATTTT. As protein: CASSSTRECSSTDTQYF.